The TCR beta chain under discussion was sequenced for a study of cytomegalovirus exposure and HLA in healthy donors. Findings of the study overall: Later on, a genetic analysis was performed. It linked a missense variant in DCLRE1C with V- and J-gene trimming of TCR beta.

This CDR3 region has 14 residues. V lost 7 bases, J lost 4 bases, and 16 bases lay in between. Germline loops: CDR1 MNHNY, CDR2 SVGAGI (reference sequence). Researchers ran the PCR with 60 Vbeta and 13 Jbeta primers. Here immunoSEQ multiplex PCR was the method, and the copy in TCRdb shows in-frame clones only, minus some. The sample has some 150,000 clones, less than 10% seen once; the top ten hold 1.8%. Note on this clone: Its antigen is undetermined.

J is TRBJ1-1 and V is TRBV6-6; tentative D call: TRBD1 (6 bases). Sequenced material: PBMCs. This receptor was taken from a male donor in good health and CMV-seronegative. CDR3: CASTDSRGFTEAFF. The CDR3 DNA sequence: TGTGCCAGCACCGACAGCAGGGGTTTCACTGAAGCTTTCTTT.